This T cell receptor (beta chain) was identified during a study of T cells in women clearing cervical HPV infection. Across the whole study: Controls were women whose single incident HPV16 infection cleared within 12 months without precancer or cancer. HLA type could not be excluded as a confounder. Case blood drawn at lesion detection; control blood after infection cleared.

The CDR3 runs 17 residues. CDR1 and CDR2 from the germline V gene are DFQATT and SNEGSKA (reference sequence). Losses at the gene ends were 3 bases for V and 5 bases for J; bases not matched to a gene: 14. As for this clone: The read halts 3 residues ahead of the CDR3 end, with the missing end drawn from the germline J gene.

Only in-frame clones appear in the TCRdb table, and some are missing; sequencing was by immunoSEQ multiplex PCR. The listing records approximately 35,000 clones. The sequencing sample was made of blood buffy coat. This receptor was identified in a woman between 18 and 70 years old with a cervical HPV16 infection that either progressed to CIN3+ or cleared (not recorded which). This chain joins TRBV20-1 and TRBJ1-1, with TRBD1 matching 11 bases. This CDR3 is CSASGGPGQGGRTEAFF. The sequenced part of the CDR3 DNA is TGCAGTGCTAGTGGTGGCCCGGGACAGGGGGGGAGGACTGAA.